Presented here are 23 T cell receptor beta chains from one specimen sequenced in a study of cytomegalovirus exposure and HLA in healthy donors. This PCR relied on a set of 60 Vbeta primers and 13 Jbeta primers. The protocol was immunoSEQ multiplex PCR, while the TCRdb copy is restricted to in-frame clones and leaves out a portion. This sample has 150,000 to 200,000 clones, with 65% to 70% found just once. Sample: PBMCs. These receptors were taken from a woman aged 18 to 35 in good health and CMV-seropositive.

The chain links TRBV6-5 to TRBJ1-1; 7 bases are a match to TRBD1. This CDR3 contains 15 residues. J gave up 3 bases and V 4 bases, and 8 bases lay outside the gene matches. Germline CDR1 and CDR2: MNHEY and SVGAGI. CDR3 DNA sequence: TGTGCCAGCAGTTCCCGTCGACAGGGAGACACTGAAGCTTTCTTT. It codes for CASSSRRQGDTEAFF.

The J gene is TRBJ1-6, the V gene TRBV5-6; 8 positions agree with TRBD1. The CDR3 contains 15 residues. The junction had 7 bases not matched to a gene; V was cut back by 2 bases and J by 9 bases. Looked up from germline, CDR1 is SGHDT and CDR2 is YYEEEE. In nucleotides, the CDR3 is TGTGCCAGCAGCTTTTTCGACAGGGGAGGTTCACCCCTCCACTTT. Its protein is CASSFFDRGGSPLHF.

This clone was detected once. V is TRBV19 and J is TRBJ1-5, with D possibly TRBD1 on 6 matching bases. Germline V gives CDR1 LNHDA, CDR2 SQIVND (reference sequence). The germline V and J ends were trimmed by 2 bases and 2 bases, with 13 bases remaining between them. The CDR3 runs to 16 residues. CDR3 sequence reads: CASSIQGSGGNQPQHF. In DNA form, the CDR3 reads TGTGCCAGTAGTATACAGGGGTCGGGTGGCAATCAGCCCCAGCATTTT. Filled out from reference TRBV19 and TRBJ1-5, the complete variable domain reads DGGITQSPKYLFRKEGQNVTLSCEQNLNHDAMYWYRQDPGQGLRLIYYSQIVNDFQKGDIAEGYSVSREKKESFPLTVTSAQKNPTAFYLCASSIQGSGGNQPQHFGDGTRLSIL.

The J gene is TRBJ2-1, the V gene TRBV28; TRBD2 matches at 7 bases. This CDR3 region has 14 residues. V gave up 2 bases and J gave up 8 bases; unmatched junction bases: 6. CDR1 and CDR2 (germline): MDHEN, SYDVKM. This CDR3 reads CASSLGGRVDEQFF. DNA of the CDR3: TGTGCCAGCAGTTTAGGAGGGAGGGTCGATGAGCAGTTCTTC.

V and J are TRBV6-4 and TRBJ1-1; maybe TRBD1 (6 bases). Per the germline V gene, CDR1 is MRHNA and CDR2 is SNTAGT. This CDR3 has 15 residues. Trimming stripped 4 bases from V and 0 bases from J, with 12 bases between. The CDR3 sequence: CASSGTELMNTEAFF. The DNA of the CDR3 is TGTGCCAGCAGTGGGACAGAACTTATGAACACTGAAGCTTTCTTT.

The rearrangement uses TRBV28 and TRBJ2-7, with 8 positions matching TRBD2. The CDR3 length is 14 residues. J was trimmed by 1 base and V by 4 bases; bases with no gene match: 3. Germline-derived CDR1 and CDR2 are MDHEN and SYDVKM. CDR3 amino acids: CASSSTGGSYEQYF. The CDR3 nucleotides are TGTGCCAGCAGTTCGACGGGGGGGTCCTACGAGCAGTACTTC.

The chain couples TRBV14 to TRBJ2-7; D perhaps matches TRBD2 (5 bases). The CDR3 has 13 amino acids. The germline V gene has CDR1 SGHDN and CDR2 FVKESK. V dropped 2 bases and J dropped 2 bases, with 7 bases sitting between them. The DNA of the CDR3 is TGTGCCAGCAGCCAACTGACTACCTACGAGCAGTACTTC. Amino acids: CASSQLTTYEQYF.

This CDR3 reads CASSVGSAGGDTQYF. The DNA for the CDR3 is TGTGCCAGCAGCGTAGGGTCAGCGGGGGGAGATACGCAGTATTTT. The V gene is TRBV9, the J gene TRBJ2-3; TRBD2 matches at 9 bases. Germline CDR1 is SGDLS and CDR2 is YYNGEE. The CDR3 loop spans 15 amino acids. The J segment lost 5 bases and the V segment lost 0 bases, leaving 4 bases of the junction unmatched. Based on the CDR3 plus reference TRBV9 and TRBJ2-3, the full variable domain is DSGVTQTPKHLITATGQRVTLRCSPRSGDLSVYWYQQSLDQGLQFLIQYYNGEERAKGNILERFSAQQFPDLHSELNLSSLELGDSALYFCASSVGSAGGDTQYFGPGTRLTVL.

The chain combines TRBV7-2 with TRBJ1-2; no clear D. The CDR3 has 13 residues. CDR1 and CDR2 (germline): SGHTA, FQGNSA. Trimming shortened V by 3 bases and J by 7 bases, and 12 bases separated the two germline ends. The CDR3 sequence is CASSFFEGGGYTF. The DNA of the CDR3 is TGTGCCAGCAGCTTTTTTGAGGGCGGTGGCTACACCTTC.

This chain links TRBV7-3 with TRBJ2-2; D perhaps matches TRBD2 (6 bases). Germline CDR1 SGHTA, CDR2 FQGTGA. CDR3 length: 15 residues. Trimming removed 3 bases from V and 0 bases from J, with 8 bases in between. In DNA, the CDR3 is TGTGCCAGCAGCTTCGGGGGAACGAACACCGGGGAGCTGTTTTTT. This sequence encodes CASSFGGTNTGELFF.

The chain links TRBV6-5 to TRBJ2-5; D possibly corresponds to TRBD1 (5 bases). V was pared by 8 bases and J by 0 bases, with 10 bases between. Germline V gene sequence: CDR1 MNHEY, CDR2 SVGAGI. The CDR3 runs 13 residues. The CDR3 loop reads CASGRENQETQYF. The CDR3 region has the DNA TGTGCCAGCGGCAGGGAAAACCAAGAGACCCAGTACTTC.

This clone has only a few counts. The genes are TRBV5-6 and TRBJ2-7; D unclear. From germline, CDR1 is SGHDT and CDR2 YYEEEE. The V end lost 1 base, the J end lost 2 bases, and 7 bases lay between the germline ends. CDR3 length equals 13 residues. CDR3 sequence: CASSLSLTYEQYF. Written as DNA, the CDR3 is TGTGCCAGCAGCTTGTCGTTAACCTACGAGCAGTACTTC.

This clone was detected only once. This rearrangement joins TRBV30 to TRBJ2-3; unclear D gene. V gave up 0 bases and J gave up 4 bases, with 11 bases separating them. This CDR3 comprises 14 residues. Germline CDR1 GTSNPN, CDR2 SVGIG (reference sequence). The CDR3 DNA sequence: TGTGCCTGGAGTGTAAATATCCCCCCAGATACGCAGTATTTT. Its translation: CAWSVNIPPDTQYF.

This clone was picked up a small number of times. The chain couples TRBV10-2 to TRBJ2-3, with 8 bases fitting TRBD1. This CDR3 is 15 amino acids long. J gave up 4 bases and V 8 bases, and 11 bases lay outside the gene matches. CDR1 WSHSY and CDR2 SAAADI come from the germline V gene. In DNA, the CDR3 is TGCGCCAGCGGGGCGGGCAGGGGGCTTGCAGATACGCAGTATTTT. Its translation is CASGAGRGLADTQYF.

The rearrangement links TRBV19 to TRBJ2-7; D might be TRBD2 (6 bases). V shed 4 bases and J shed 2 bases, with 15 bases lying between them. CDR1 is LNHDA, CDR2 SQIVND, per germline (reference sequence). The CDR3 spans 15 residues. The CDR3 sequence is CASSKAIAAAYEQYF. The CDR3, as DNA: TGTGCCAGTAGTAAGGCGATAGCGGCGGCCTACGAGCAGTACTTC.

This rearrangement joins TRBV7-9 to TRBJ2-1; D call uncertain. Trimming left V 2 bases short and J 3 bases short, with 11 bases between. CDR1 and CDR2 from the germline V gene are SEHNR and FQNEAQ (reference sequence). The CDR3 consists of 15 residues. The CDR3 coding sequence is TGTGCCAGCAGCTTAACTGGTAGCAACTACAATGAGCAGTTCTTC. Amino acid sequence: CASSLTGSNYNEQFF.

There are a few counts of this clone. The rearrangement links TRBV5-4 to TRBJ2-7, with 8 bases matching TRBD1. This CDR3 is built from 15 residues. Trimming cost V 5 bases and J 4 bases; bases outside gene matches: 11. Germline CDR1 is SGHNT and CDR2 is YYREEE (reference sequence). The CDR3 DNA reads TGTGCCAGCAGTACTCCAGGGGGCAAGGGTTACGAGCAGTACTTC. The encoded protein is CASSTPGGKGYEQYF.

V gene TRBV6-5 combines with J gene TRBJ2-7; 7 nucleotides line up with TRBD1. CDR1 and CDR2 (germline): MNHEY, SVGAGI. This CDR3 contains 13 residues. J lost 9 bases, V lost 6 bases, and 11 bases had no gene match. The CDR3 sequence: CASSYETGARQYF. CDR3 coding DNA: TGTGCCAGCAGCTATGAAACAGGGGCAAGGCAGTACTTC.

This clone has more than one count but fewer than ten. The chain is built from TRBV4-1 and TRBJ1-2; D gene unclear. CDR1 and CDR2 from the germline V gene are MGHRA and YSYEKL. The CDR3 length is 15 residues. Trimming took 0 bases from V and 0 from J, leaving 8 bases between them. Written as DNA, the CDR3 is TGCGCCAGCAGCCAAGATTATGTAGCTAACTATGGCTACACCTTC. Its translation: CASSQDYVANYGYTF.

This clone has more than one count but fewer than ten. The chain joins TRBV1 to TRBJ2-1; TRBD2 is the table's D call, not checked against the DNA. TRBV1 has pseudogene status. The CDR3 runs to 17 residues. CDR3 sequence (DNA): TGCACCAGCAGCCAAGATGGGGGGGAGCGGTCCTACAATGAGCAGTTCTTC. This codes for CTSSQDGGERSYNEQFF.

This sequence joins TRBV6-1 and TRBJ1-1, with no clear D. The CDR3 is 14 amino acids. Germline CDR1 reads MNHNS; CDR2 reads SASEGT. The CDR3 DNA reads TGTGCTAGTTCCGTCCCAATTATGAACACTGAAGCTTTCTTT. It is translated as CASSVPIMNTEAFF.

The genes are TRBV28 and TRBJ2-3; TRBD2 agrees at 8 bases. This CDR3 comprises 17 residues. The germline CDR1 and CDR2 sequences are MDHEN and SYDVKM. Trimming removed 6 bases from V and 1 base from J; junction bases left unmatched: 12. The CDR3: CASSHAPGRDRTDTQYF. The CDR3 DNA sequence: TGTGCCAGCAGCCACGCTCCCGGGAGGGATCGCACAGATACGCAGTATTTT.

This clone was counted once. The chain links TRBV5-1 to TRBJ1-2; no definite D call. V lost 0 bases, J lost 0 bases, and 12 bases lay in between. The CDR3 runs 16 residues. From germline, CDR1 is SGHRS and CDR2 YFSETQ. The CDR3 is CASSLATGSSNYGYTF. CDR3 bases: TGCGCCAGCAGCTTGGCCACGGGGAGCTCTAACTATGGCTACACCTTC.